Listed here are 16 T cell receptor beta chains from one sample, sequenced in a study of naive and memory T cell subsets. Findings of the study overall: Naive repertoires, especially CD8, held a few larger clonotypes, possibly memory cells re-expressing CD45RA.

No antigen has been assigned to these receptors. Two oligonucleotides, mixed equimolar, formed the beta constant-region primer covering TRBC1 and TRBC2. Ligated cDNA was amplified by four rounds of PCR with nested alpha and beta constant-region primers and SP2. One entry per CDR3 protein, called by TCRdb with MiXCR from the UMI-ligation and nested PCR reads. In the table there are over 130,000 distinct CDR3 sequences, approximately 20% of which are singletons. The specimen sequenced was naive CD8+ T cells from blood. The receptor set was obtained from a human donor in good health.

This rearrangement joins TRBV28 to TRBJ1-4, with D possibly matching TRBD1 (5 bases). This CDR3 spans 14 amino acids. Between the trimmed V and J ends, which lost 6 bases and 4 bases, there was a span of 12 bases. Germline CDR1 MDHEN, CDR2 SYDVKM. This CDR3 is CASSTDSNNEKLFF. DNA of the CDR3: TGTGCCAGCAGCACTGACAGCAATAATGAAAAACTGTTTTTT.

The chain is built from TRBV6-1 and TRBJ2-1, with 11 bases identical to TRBD2. V trimming: 4 bases; J trimming: 7 bases; junction bases outside the gene matches: 3. Germline values: CDR1 MNHNS, CDR2 SASEGT. The CDR3 has 14 amino acids. For the CDR3, the DNA is TGTGCCAGCAGTGTAGCGGGAGGGCCAAATGAGCAGTTCTTC. Translation gives CASSVAGGPNEQFF.

This clonotype was picked up a small number of times. V is TRBV5-1 and J is TRBJ2-1, with 7 positions matching TRBD1. In germline, CDR1 is SGHRS, CDR2 YFSETQ. The junction had 7 bases not matched to a gene; V was cut back by 9 bases and J by 7 bases. CDR3 size: 12 residues. This CDR3 is CATTGWSNEQFF. CDR3 DNA sequence: TGCGCCACGACAGGGTGGAGTAATGAGCAGTTCTTC.

The rearrangement links TRBV20-1 to TRBJ1-1; no reliable D call. Trimming cost V 2 bases and J 5 bases, with 9 bases left between them. Germline V lookup: CDR1 DFQATT, CDR2 SNEGSKA (reference sequence). CDR3 size: 12 residues. The CDR3 region is CSARYWGTEAFF. DNA of the CDR3: TGCAGTGCTAGATACTGGGGAACTGAAGCTTTCTTT.

V is TRBV28 and J is TRBJ1-1; D may be TRBD1 (6 bases). Between the trimmed V and J ends, which lost 6 bases and 4 bases, there was a span of 18 bases. Per the germline V gene, CDR1 is MDHEN and CDR2 is SYDVKM. The CDR3 has 15 residues. The CDR3 sequence is CASSPQGLGATEAFF. Here the CDR3 DNA reads TGTGCCAGCAGCCCCCAAGGTCTGGGGGCCACTGAAGCTTTCTTT.

This clonotype showed up just a few times. The chain joins TRBV29-1 to TRBJ1-5; D is ambiguous. The CDR3 extends over 12 amino acids. Trimming removed 4 bases from V and 3 bases from J, with 7 bases in between. Germline CDR1 reads SQVTM; CDR2 reads ANQGSEA. The DNA for the CDR3 is TGCAGCGTTGGGGAGCTCAATCAGCCCCAGCATTTT. Protein product: CSVGELNQPQHF.

The chain employs TRBV6-6 and TRBJ2-7; D is tentatively TRBD1 or TRBD2 (5 bases each). This CDR3 is 14 amino acids long. The V end lost 6 bases, the J end lost 6 bases, and 18 bases lay between the germline ends. Germline CDR1 and CDR2: MNHNY and SVGAGI (reference sequence). CDR3 amino acids: CASRPENRDREQYF. The CDR3 DNA sequence: TGTGCCAGCAGACCAGAGAACCGGGACCGCGAGCAGTACTTC.

This clonotype was detected only a few times. This chain connects TRBV27 to TRBJ1-2, with 9 bases lining up with TRBD1. V was pared by 6 bases and J by 5 bases, with 19 bases of the junction left unmatched. Germline CDR1 is MNHEY and CDR2 is SMNVEV (reference sequence). This CDR3 has 18 amino acids. In nucleotides, the CDR3 is TGTGCCAGCAGACCCGAGGAGTTTCAGCGCGGGACAGGGTATGGCTACACCTTC. Translation: CASRPEEFQRGTGYGYTF.

The chain links TRBV27 to TRBJ2-1, with 7 bases matching TRBD2. The germline CDR1 and CDR2 sequences are MNHEY and SMNVEV (reference sequence). The CDR3 totals 15 residues. V trimming: 3 bases; J trimming: 6 bases; junction bases outside the gene matches: 8. CDR3 bases: TGTGCCAGCAGTTTCTCAGCGGGACTTTTCAATGAGCAGTTCTTC. Amino acid sequence: CASSFSAGLFNEQFF.

This clonotype was detected only a few times. J is TRBJ2-7 and V is TRBV28; TRBD1 aligns across 8 bases. The CDR3 consists of 14 residues. Germline-derived CDR1 and CDR2 are MDHEN and SYDVKM. With V trimmed by 6 bases and J by 2 bases, 6 bases remained unmatched. The DNA for the CDR3 is TGTGCCAGCAGCGCGGACAGGGCCCCCTACGAGCAGTACTTC. Its protein is CASSADRAPYEQYF.

The chain carries TRBV29-1 and TRBJ2-1, with a weak D call TRBD2 (5 bases). This CDR3 region has 13 residues. Germline-derived CDR1 and CDR2 are SQVTM and ANQGSEA. Between the trimmed V and J ends, which lost 7 bases and 7 bases, there was a span of 17 bases. CDR3 residues: CSGTRREQNEQFF. The CDR3 nucleotides read TGCAGCGGAACAAGACGGGAACAGAATGAGCAGTTCTTC.

The rearrangement links TRBV15 to TRBJ2-2; 10 bases map to TRBD2. CDR3 length equals 17 residues. Germline trimming cut 0 bases from V and 5 bases from J; bases unmatched to any gene: 6. The V gene's germline CDR1 is LNHNV and CDR2 YYDKDF (reference sequence). In nucleotides, the CDR3 is TGTGCCACCAGCAGAGATGGGGCTAGCGGGAGAACCGGGGAGCTGTTTTTT. Encoded protein: CATSRDGASGRTGELFF.

The table lists this clonotype with a few counts. J is TRBJ2-7 and V is TRBV23-1; D not certain. TRBV23-1 is an open reading frame whose function is uncertain. V dropped 4 bases and J dropped 2 bases, with 24 bases sitting between them. The CDR3 runs 18 residues. Here the CDR3 DNA reads TGCGCCAGCAGTCTGCTCCCCGGTTTGGCACCCTTGCCCTACGAGCAGTACTTC. Amino acid sequence: CASSLLPGLAPLPYEQYF.

This clonotype was seen a few times. V is TRBV2 and J is TRBJ2-3; 12 positions agree with TRBD1. J gave up 3 bases and V 6 bases, and 7 bases lay outside the gene matches. Germline CDR1 reads SNHLY; CDR2 reads FYNNEI. The CDR3 length is 16 residues. CDR3 region: CASRGQGALETDTQYF. The CDR3 nucleotides are TGTGCCAGCAGGGGACAGGGGGCCCTGGAGACAGATACGCAGTATTTT.

This clonotype has more than one count but fewer than ten. V and J are TRBV20-1 and TRBJ2-7, with TRBD2 matching over 15 bases. Trimming cost V 3 bases and J 4 bases; bases outside gene matches: 4. The length of the CDR3 is 15 residues. From germline, CDR1 is DFQATT and CDR2 SNEGSKA (reference sequence). Written as DNA, the CDR3 is TGCAGTGCTAGCGTCGGGACTAGCGGGAGGTACGAGCAGTACTTC. Its protein product is CSASVGTSGRYEQYF.

This clonotype was seen a handful of times. The chain combines TRBV4-3 with TRBJ2-1; D is perhaps TRBD2 (5 bases). Germline V gene sequence: CDR1 LGHNA, CDR2 YSLEER. This CDR3 has 17 amino acids. Trimming pared 4 bases from V and 0 bases from J, leaving 16 bases between. The chain's CDR3 is CASSPTTIGLSYNEQFF. DNA of the CDR3: TGCGCCAGCAGCCCGACTACAATTGGACTCTCCTACAATGAGCAGTTCTTC.